A selection of T cell receptor beta chains follows, all from one sample in a study of T cells in Graves' hyperthyroidism and ophthalmopathy. One entry per CDR3 protein results from TCRdb running MiXCR on the multiplex PCR reads. The table includes roughly 500,000 distinct CDR3 sequences, around 42% detected once. The sample taken for sequencing was peripheral blood or thyroid tissue (not recorded which). These TCRs come from an adult woman with Graves' disease, either hyperthyroidism or ophthalmopathy (not recorded which). The conserved cysteine and the conserved F or W are not part of the CDR3 here. Expanded clones get a size class; other rows say once, few or many, or leave the size out.

clone_size j_call cdr3_length v_call cdr3_aa
. TRBJ2-7 11 TRBV7-9 ASSRGTAGEQY
. TRBJ2-7 12 TRBV10-3 AGVGTGLIYEQY
. TRBJ1-1 13 TRBV9 ASRDGGAVNTEAF
many TRBJ1-6 12 TRBV10-3 ATRQGARDSPLH
few TRBJ2-3 9 TRBV10-3 ATTAADTQY
. TRBJ1-1 12 TRBV15 ATSAGAALTEAF
many TRBJ1-1 11 TRBV10-2 ASSDIGDTEAF
once TRBJ1-1 10 TRBV19 ASSDQATRAF
few TRBJ2-5 13 TRBV28 ASSLWAGEKKTQY
few TRBJ1-2 10 TRBV29-1 SVEWPTEGYT
. TRBJ1-5 13 TRBV15 AIEQGPLSNQPQH
. TRBJ2-7 13 TRBV7-9 ASSRLFGSSVEQY
. TRBJ2-2 12 TRBV12-3/TRBV12-4 ASTREPDTGELF
. TRBJ2-7 13 TRBV20-1 SAGRPGALPYEQY
. TRBJ1-6 15 TRBV7-9 ASSHPPPDREASPLH
few TRBJ2-5 13 TRBV5-1 ASSLPGGSSETQY
once TRBJ2-7 11 TRBV20-1 SARYRGNYEQY
many TRBJ2-7 10 TRBV7-9 ASSPQMDEQY
. TRBJ1-5 13 TRBV5-1 ASSFAGLTDQPQH
many TRBJ2-5 13 TRBV5-1 ASSLDGRKQETQY
. TRBJ2-7 17 TRBV29-1 SVEDLVKPLGGNLYEQY
. TRBJ1-4 12 TRBV20-1 SIMETATNEKLF
. TRBJ2-1 15 TRBV29-1 SVVNGLAGAQLEEQF
. TRBJ1-1 14 TRBV4-3 ASSQGTGVMNTEAF
. TRBJ2-2 10 TRBV11-2 ASSYHGGELF
many TRBJ1-1 13 TRBV27 ASYTVQGSGTEAF
. TRBJ1-2 12 TRBV20-1 SASGTDSNYGYT
many TRBJ2-7 10 TRBV7-9 ASGRSTYEQY
many TRBJ2-2 17 TRBV19 ASSTRTSGSKKDTGELF
once TRBJ1-1 11 TRBV15 ATSGGGDTEAF
few TRBJ1-1 11 TRBV15 ATRKRRDTEAF
many TRBJ1-4 13 TRBV20-1 SARGAPGTNEKLF
many TRBJ1-1 12 TRBV20-1 SARDLAVNTEAF
. TRBJ2-5 14 TRBV7-8 ASSRSRTSGGETQY
. TRBJ2-6 17 TRBV11-2 ASSLVLAGAGSGANVLT
many TRBJ2-5 10 TRBV5-1 ASSLDQETQY
once TRBJ2-5 10 TRBV15 ATNTAQETQY
. TRBJ1-2 12 TRBV29-1 SVEDRDLNYGYT
. TRBJ2-5 12 TRBV20-1 SARVAGVLETQY
. TRBJ1-1 12 TRBV2 ASRRGELNTEAF
few TRBJ1-6 11 TRBV10-3 AASGTGLSPLH
many TRBJ2-7 13 TRBV5-1 ASSLDVVSSYEQY
many TRBJ1-5 14 TRBV20-1 SARAQPRSVRQPQH
many TRBJ2-7 12 TRBV2 ASSEAGVGYEQY
few TRBJ1-5 14 TRBV20-1 SARDNAQPSMQPQH
. TRBJ1-2 13 TRBV5-1 ASSPSQGQSFGYT
many TRBJ2-2 13 TRBV4-1 ASSQDAHNTGELF
. TRBJ1-1 13 TRBV12-3/TRBV12-4 ASSRSGQGNTEAF
. TRBJ1-2 9 TRBV7-2 ASSLVPQVT